This T cell receptor (beta chain) was retrieved from a study of T-cell reconstitution after alpha-beta-depleted transplantation in children (dated by TCRdb to 2015 to 2016). With regard to the full study: T-cell immune reconstitution after TCRalphabeta/CD19-depleted allogeneic hematopoietic cell transplantation in children was quantitatively tracked in the study by means of TCR repertoire profiling. Study-wide findings and limitations: In some patients, the high TCRbeta diversity seen at day 60 was put down to recipient T cells and intrathymic progenitors that had survived conditioning. Over the following months the frequencies of hyperexpanded clones went down, and after one year T-cell counts and TCRbeta diversity were mostly credited to newly produced T cells. About two months after transplant, the apparently early recovery of alphabetaT-cell counts reportedly depended on just several hundred clones that had expanded rapidly and came from non-depleted graft cells.

The treatment or condition label of this sample denotes: allogeneic hematopoietic cell transplantation with graft depleted of TCRalphabeta T cells and CD19 B cells. Transplant recipients were children who received TCRalphabeta/CD19-depleted allogeneic hematopoietic cell grafts. The library was made by PCR. TCRdb records Illumina HiSeq 2500 as the sequencer. TCR libraries were prepared with molecular barcoding, using unique molecular identifiers to normalize TCRbeta repertoire quantification. The public reads were reanalyzed by TCRdb: fastp trimming at Q25, MiXCR alignment, in-frame beta chains only. CDR3 protein duplicates are merged, each entry listing the most common genes and DNA. The sample table records about 260,000 distinct CDR3 sequences; roughly 8% of these occur just once. 6.3% of the sample is held by the ten biggest clonotypes. The CDR3 contains 14 residues, cysteine and phenylalanine counted. Solely the CDR3 DNA is kept, with 42 bases framed from the first base. Relative to germline, V is 8 bases shorter and J is 3 bases shorter, with 17 bases between their ends. The germline V gene encodes CDR1 MNHEY and CDR2 SVGEGT.

The table lists this clonotype with many counts. The antigen it binds to is not known. Base qualities are missing; no much larger clone stands one base away. The chain links TRBV6-2 or TRBV6-3 with TRBJ2-7; the D segment cannot be called with confidence. The specimen comprised PBMCs, mostly from graft donor cells, sampled 180 days after TCRalphabeta/CD19-depleted stem cell transplant. The clonotype comes from a male patient younger than 18 who had a stem cell transplant for acute lymphoblastic leukemia, so the T cells may come from the graft donor. The sequenced DNA: TGTGCCAGCCGCGACTCCAGCCACGGCTACGAGCAGTACTTC. It is translated as CASRDSSHGYEQYF.